This T cell receptor beta chain originates from a study of beta chain features in type 1 diabetes. Study overall: Patients shared similar age, gender and cell yields with healthy donors.

Of the isolated RNA, all was reverse transcribed, and so the sequenced material was expressed TCRB transcripts. The protocol was immunoSEQ multiplex PCR, while the TCRdb copy is restricted to in-frame clones and leaves out a portion. The table lists over 150,000 clones, 8.1% of them singletons. This clone appeared many times. Its antigen is unknown. Trimming took 3 bases from V and 5 from J; bases not matched to a gene: 10. The CDR3 spans 16 residues. CDR1 is SGHDN and CDR2 is FVKESK in the germline V gene. Each population that was sorted was more than 98% pure. General study findings and limits: Researchers caution that PCR might favor shorter templates, equally among patients and controls. Type 1 diabetes patients had VDJ junctions that carried fewer insertions and more deletions.

Material: central memory CD4+ T cells from blood. This clonotype was sampled from a man between 18 and 29 years old in good health. The chain couples TRBV14 to TRBJ2-4, with TRBD1 matching over 7 bases. The CDR3 loop is CASSHDRRGYENIQYF. The DNA for the CDR3 is TGTGCCAGCAGCCACGATCGCAGGGGGTATGAAAACATTCAGTACTTC.